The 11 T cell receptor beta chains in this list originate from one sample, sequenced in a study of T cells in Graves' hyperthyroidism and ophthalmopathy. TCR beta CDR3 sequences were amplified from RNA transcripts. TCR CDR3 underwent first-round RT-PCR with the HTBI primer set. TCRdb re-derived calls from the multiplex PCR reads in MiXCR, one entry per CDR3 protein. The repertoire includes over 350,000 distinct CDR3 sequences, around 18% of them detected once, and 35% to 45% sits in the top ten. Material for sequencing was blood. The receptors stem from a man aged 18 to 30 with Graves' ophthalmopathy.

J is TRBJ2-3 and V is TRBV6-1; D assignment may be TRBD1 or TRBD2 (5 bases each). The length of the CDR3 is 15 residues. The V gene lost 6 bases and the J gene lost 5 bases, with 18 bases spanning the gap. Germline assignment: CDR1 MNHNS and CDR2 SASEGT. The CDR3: CASSPRAGEGDTQYF. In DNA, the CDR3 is TGTGCCAGCAGCCCCAGGGCGGGTGAGGGAGATACGCAGTATTTT.

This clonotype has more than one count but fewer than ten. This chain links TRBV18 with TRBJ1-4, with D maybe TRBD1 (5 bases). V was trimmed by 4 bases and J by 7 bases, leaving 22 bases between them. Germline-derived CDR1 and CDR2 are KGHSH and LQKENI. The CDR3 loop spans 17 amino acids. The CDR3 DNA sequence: TGTGCCAGCTCACTTTCGCAAATGAGGGAGCAGGGTGAAAAACTGTTTTTT. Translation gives CASSLSQMREQGEKLFF.

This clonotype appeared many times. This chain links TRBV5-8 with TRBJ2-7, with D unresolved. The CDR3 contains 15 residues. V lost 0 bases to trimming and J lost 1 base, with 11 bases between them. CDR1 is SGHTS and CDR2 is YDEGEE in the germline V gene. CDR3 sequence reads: CASSLGVTESYEQYF. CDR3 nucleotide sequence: TGTGCCAGCAGCTTGGGAGTTACCGAATCCTACGAGCAGTACTTC.

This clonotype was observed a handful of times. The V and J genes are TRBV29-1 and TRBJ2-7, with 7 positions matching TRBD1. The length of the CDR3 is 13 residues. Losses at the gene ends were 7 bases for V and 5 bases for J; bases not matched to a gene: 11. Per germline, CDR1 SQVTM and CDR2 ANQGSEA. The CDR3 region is CSATRDSLNEQYF. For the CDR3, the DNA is TGCAGCGCTACCCGGGACAGCCTCAACGAGCAGTACTTC.

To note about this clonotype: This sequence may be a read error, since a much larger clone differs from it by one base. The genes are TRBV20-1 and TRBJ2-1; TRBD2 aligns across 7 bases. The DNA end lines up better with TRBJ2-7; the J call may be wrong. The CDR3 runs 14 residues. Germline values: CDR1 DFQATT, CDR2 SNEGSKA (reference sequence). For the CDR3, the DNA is TGCAGTGCCATTACTAGCGACTCCTACAATGAGCAGTACTTC. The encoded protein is CSAITSDSYNEQYF.

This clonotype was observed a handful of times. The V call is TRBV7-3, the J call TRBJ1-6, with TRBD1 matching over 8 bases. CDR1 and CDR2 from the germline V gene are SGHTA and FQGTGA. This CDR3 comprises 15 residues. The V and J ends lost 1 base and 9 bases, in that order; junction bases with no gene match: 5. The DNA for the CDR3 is TGTGCCAGCAGCTTAAATCCAGGGGGCGGTTCACCCCTCCACTTT. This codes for CASSLNPGGGSPLHF.

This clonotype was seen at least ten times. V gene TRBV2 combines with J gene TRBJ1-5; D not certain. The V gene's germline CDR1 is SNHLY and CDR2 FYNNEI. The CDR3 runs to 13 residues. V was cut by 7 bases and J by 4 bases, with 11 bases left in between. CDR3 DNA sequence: TGTGCCAGCAATAAGGCCCTAAATCAGCCCCAGCATTTT. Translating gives CASNKALNQPQHF.

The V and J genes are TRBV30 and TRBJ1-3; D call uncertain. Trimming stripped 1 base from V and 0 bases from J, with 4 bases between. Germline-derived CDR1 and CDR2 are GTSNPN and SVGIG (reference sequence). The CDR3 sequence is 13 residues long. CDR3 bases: TGTGCCTGGAGTGGCGGCTCTGGAAACACCATATATTTT. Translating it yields CAWSGGSGNTIYF.

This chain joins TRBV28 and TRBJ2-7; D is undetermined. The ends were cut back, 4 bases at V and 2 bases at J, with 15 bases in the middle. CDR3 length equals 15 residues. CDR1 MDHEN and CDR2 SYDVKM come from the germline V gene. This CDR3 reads CASSSRRKAPYEQYF. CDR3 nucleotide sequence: TGTGCCAGCAGTTCCCGTCGGAAAGCCCCCTACGAGCAGTACTTC.

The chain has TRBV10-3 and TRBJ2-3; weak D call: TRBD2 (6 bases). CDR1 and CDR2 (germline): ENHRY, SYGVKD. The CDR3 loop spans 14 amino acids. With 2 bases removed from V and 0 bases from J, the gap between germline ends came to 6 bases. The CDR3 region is CAISERGSTDTQYF. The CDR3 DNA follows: TGTGCCATCAGTGAGCGGGGGAGCACAGATACGCAGTATTTT.

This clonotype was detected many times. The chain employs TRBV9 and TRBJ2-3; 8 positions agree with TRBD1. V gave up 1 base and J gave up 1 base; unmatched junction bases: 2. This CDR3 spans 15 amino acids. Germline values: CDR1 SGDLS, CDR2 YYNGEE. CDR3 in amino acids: CASSVQGARTDTQYF. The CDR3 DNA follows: TGTGCCAGCAGCGTACAGGGGGCTCGCACAGATACGCAGTATTTT.